One and the same sample provided the 10 T cell receptor beta chains below, sequenced in a study of control samples from healthy donors and cancer patients. TCRdb's copy holds only in-frame clones and misses some; the assay was immunoSEQ multiplex PCR. This sample has over 100,000 clones, with just over 90% found just once. Sequencing was carried out using blood. Receptors originate from a human donor in good health. The donor label of this sample is uncertain.

The V gene is TRBV21-1, the J gene TRBJ1-4; the table assigns TRBD1, which was not confirmed against the DNA. TRBV21-1 is flagged as a pseudogene. CDR3 size: 19 residues. For the CDR3, the DNA is TGTGCCAGCAGCAATCTCGGGCAGGGTGGTGATGTGGTTAATGAAAAACTGTTTTTT. This codes for CASSNLGQGGDVVNEKLFF.

The rearrangement joins TRBV30 to TRBJ1-4; a possible D gene is TRBD1 (5 bases). Germline V gene sequence: CDR1 GTSNPN, CDR2 SVGIG (reference sequence). V lost 3 bases and J 7 bases, leaving 12 bases between the germline ends. The CDR3 length is 13 residues. The CDR3 nucleotides are TGTGCCTGGAGCGAGGGGCTAAGTGAAAAACTGTTTTTT. As protein: CAWSEGLSEKLFF.

Written as DNA, the CDR3 is TGTGCCAGCAGTAAACCCACGGGGGCAGATACGCAGTATTTT. Protein product: CASSKPTGADTQYF. The chain links TRBV6-5 to TRBJ2-3, with D perhaps TRBD2 (6 bases). Between the trimmed V and J ends, which lost 5 bases and 4 bases, there was a span of 13 bases. The CDR3 consists of 14 residues. Germline CDR1 is MNHEY and CDR2 is SVGAGI.

V and J are TRBV19 and TRBJ1-1, with D possibly matching TRBD1 (5 bases). Germline loops: CDR1 LNHDA, CDR2 SQIVND (reference sequence). This CDR3 has 13 residues. With 5 bases removed from V and 5 bases from J, the gap between germline ends came to 12 bases. The CDR3 sequence: CASSSRGRTEAFF. DNA of the CDR3: TGTGCCAGTAGTTCTAGGGGAAGAACTGAAGCTTTCTTT.

This clone appeared many times. J is TRBJ1-2 and V is TRBV25-1; weak D call: TRBD1 (5 bases). The CDR3 runs 15 residues. CDR1 is MGHDK and CDR2 is SYGVNS in the germline V gene. The V end was cut by 3 bases, the J end by 8 bases, with 19 bases between. The DNA for the CDR3 is TGTGCCAGCAGTGACCCCTCCGGGACCCCGGAAGGCTACACCTTC. The encoded protein is CASSDPSGTPEGYTF.

This rearrangement joins TRBV10-1 to TRBJ2-6; D unclear. This CDR3 contains 13 residues. The germline V gene encodes CDR1 WNHNN and CDR2 SYGVQD (reference sequence). V lost 8 bases to trimming and J lost 0 bases, with 5 bases between them. The CDR3: CASSPSGANVLTF. The CDR3 DNA follows: TGCGCCAGCTCTCCCTCTGGGGCCAACGTCCTGACTTTC.

V gene TRBV30 combines with J gene TRBJ1-2; 7 nucleotides align to TRBD1. Germline CDR1 and CDR2: GTSNPN and SVGIG (reference sequence). V shed 4 bases, J shed 4 bases, and the junction held 6 bases outside the gene matches. This CDR3 is built from 13 residues. The CDR3 is CAWTSGGSYGYTF. DNA for the CDR3: TGTGCCTGGACCTCAGGGGGTAGCTATGGCTACACCTTC.

CDR3 DNA: TGTGCCAGCAACGCGGGGGACCTAAGCACAGATACGCAGTATTTT. It is translated as CASNAGDLSTDTQYF. V is TRBV27 and J is TRBJ2-3; 7 bases map to TRBD2. CDR3 length equals 15 residues. Germline V gene data show CDR1 as MNHEY and CDR2 as SMNVEV (reference sequence). The junction had 7 bases not matched to a gene; V was cut back by 7 bases and J by 0 bases.

The chain joins TRBV6-5 to TRBJ2-2; D is perhaps TRBD1 (6 bases). CDR3 length: 13 amino acids. V lost 5 bases and J 6 bases, leaving 10 bases between the germline ends. Germline V gene sequence: CDR1 MNHEY, CDR2 SVGAGI. CDR3 sequence (DNA): TGTGCCAGCAGTCCTACAGGGTCCGGGGAGCTGTTTTTT. Translated, it gives CASSPTGSGELFF.

The chain joins TRBV5-1 to TRBJ2-4; tentatively, D is TRBD1 (5 bases). Looked up from germline, CDR1 is SGHRS and CDR2 is YFSETQ. The CDR3 has 16 residues. V was clipped by 3 bases and J by 0 bases, with 13 bases between them. The CDR3 DNA follows: TGCGCCAGCAGCTCAGGACAACTTTTAGCCAAAAACATTCAGTACTTC. Protein sequence: CASSSGQLLAKNIQYF.